This is a list of T cell receptor beta chains from one sample in a study of technical replicates of blood from four donors. Profiling relied on immunoSEQ multiplex PCR, and the TCRdb table lists in-frame clones only, not all of them. The data hold some 80,000 clones, with around 94% observed a single time. The sample taken for sequencing was T cells isolated from PBMCs. The receptors originated from a human donor in good health. CDR3s include the opening cysteine and the closing phenylalanine or tryptophan. The D gene is left open where the match is weak. Rows give clone size only sometimes, using once, few, many, or a class for an expanded clone.

j_gene	d_gene	v_gene	abundance	CDR3aa	CDR3nt
TRBJ2-7	-	TRBV18	few	CASSTTGLSYEQYF	TGTGCCAGCTCAACGACAGGCTTATCCTACGAGCAGTACTTC
TRBJ2-5	-	TRBV13	once	CASSLGDFQETQYF	TGTGCCAGCAGCTTAGGGGACTTTCAAGAGACCCAGTACTTC
TRBJ2-1	TRBD1	TRBV11-2	-	CASSLFRGSEQFF	TGTGCCAGCAGCTTATTCAGGGGGAGTGAGCAGTTCTTC
TRBJ2-3	TRBD2	TRBV7-2	-	CASSLGPSGSTDTQYF	TGTGCCAGCAGCTTAGGGCCTAGCGGGAGCACAGATACGCAGTATTTT
TRBJ2-1	-	TRBV7-3	-	CASSRISTAYNEQFF	TGTGCCAGCAGCCGAATTTCGACAGCATACAATGAGCAGTTCTTC
TRBJ2-7	-	TRBV7-2	-	CASSWGGGLSYEQYF	TGTGCCAGCAGCTGGGGGGGCGGGCTATCCTACGAGCAGTACTTC
TRBJ2-1	TRBD2	TRBV10-3	-	CAISVWTSGSNEQFF	TGTGCCATCAGTGTTTGGACTAGCGGGAGTAATGAGCAGTTCTTC
TRBJ2-1	-	TRBV2	-	CAGLLDNEQFF	TGTGCCGGTTTACTAGACAATGAGCAGTTCTTC
TRBJ2-5	-	TRBV30	-	CAWSRGQETQYF	TGTGCCTGGAGCAGGGGTCAAGAGACCCAGTACTTC
TRBJ2-7	TRBD2	TRBV5-8	-	CASSGEGLAGASYEQYF	TGTGCCAGCAGCGGAGAGGGACTAGCGGGAGCCTCCTACGAGCAGTACTTC
TRBJ2-3	TRBD2	TRBV5-1	-	CASSSSGLAGYTDTQYF	TGCGCCAGCAGCTCAAGTGGACTAGCGGGTTACACAGATACGCAGTATTTT
TRBJ1-5	TRBD1	TRBV9	-	CASSPGGGTGYQPQHF	TGTGCCAGCAGCCCAGGGGGGGGGACAGGGTACCAGCCCCAGCATTTT
TRBJ1-1	-	TRBV6-5	once	CASSSLSRGTEAFF	TGTGCCAGCAGTTCCCTTAGCAGGGGCACTGAAGCTTTCTTT
TRBJ1-2	TRBD1	TRBV28	-	CASSRGQGLSYGYTF	TGTGCCAGCAGTAGGGGACAGGGGCTAAGCTATGGCTACACCTTC
TRBJ2-2	-	TRBV25-1	-	CASRRAQNTGELFF	TGTGCCAGCAGGAGGGCCCAGAACACCGGGGAGCTGTTTTTT
TRBJ1-1	-	TRBV13	once	CASSFRGMNTEAFF	TGTGCCAGCAGCTTTAGGGGGATGAACACTGAAGCTTTCTTT
TRBJ2-2	-	TRBV28	once	CASSPSGELFF	TGTGCCAGCAGTCCGTCCGGGGAGCTGTTTTTT
TRBJ2-1	TRBD1	TRBV11-3	-	CATQTGYNEQFF	TGTGCCACCCAGACAGGGTACAATGAGCAGTTCTTC
TRBJ2-7	TRBD2	TRBV6-5	-	CASHRGGTGEQYF	TGTGCCTCCCATCGGGGGGGAACGGGAGAGCAGTACTTC
TRBJ2-3	TRBD2	TRBV4-1	-	CASSQVLADSTDTQYF	TGCGCCAGCAGCCAAGTTCTAGCGGATAGCACAGATACGCAGTATTTT
TRBJ1-5	-	TRBV6-6	-	CASTPGGAYQPQHF	TGTGCCAGCACCCCTGGGGGGGCATATCAGCCCCAGCATTTT
TRBJ2-3	TRBD2	TRBV30	-	CAWSGGGLAGLDTQYF	TGTGCCTGGAGTGGGGGAGGACTAGCGGGGTTAGATACGCAGTATTTT
TRBJ2-7	-	TRBV11-2	-	CASSLGREQYF	TGTGCCAGCAGCTTAGGCCGGGAGCAGTACTTC
TRBJ2-1	-	TRBV18	once	CASSGALGNEQFF	TGTGCCAGCTCAGGGGCGCTCGGTAATGAGCAGTTCTTC
TRBJ2-7	TRBD2	TRBV5-6	-	CASSFAGVEQYF	TGTGCCAGCAGCTTTGCGGGGGTCGAGCAGTACTTC
TRBJ1-2	-	TRBV6-5	-	CASSYEGLNYGYTF	TGTGCCAGCAGTTACGAGGGTCTTAACTATGGCTACACCTTC
TRBJ1-2	-	TRBV5-1	-	CASSLTTDGYTF	TGCGCCAGCAGCTTAACGACAGATGGCTACACCTTC
TRBJ1-5	-	TRBV30	-	CAWSDSSNQPQHF	TGTGCCTGGAGTGACAGTAGCAATCAGCCCCAGCATTTT
TRBJ1-2	-	TRBV5-4	-	CASSLGQGNYGYTF	TGTGCCAGCAGCTTGGGGCAGGGTAACTATGGCTACACCTTC